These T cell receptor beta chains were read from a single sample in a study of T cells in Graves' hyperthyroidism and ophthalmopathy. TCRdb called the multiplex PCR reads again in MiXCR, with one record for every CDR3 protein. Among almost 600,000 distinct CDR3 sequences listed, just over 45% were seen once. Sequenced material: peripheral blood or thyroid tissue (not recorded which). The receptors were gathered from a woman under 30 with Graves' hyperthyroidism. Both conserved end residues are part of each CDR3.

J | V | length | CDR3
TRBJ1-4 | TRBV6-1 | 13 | CASSYTRGEKLFF
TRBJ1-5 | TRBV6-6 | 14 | CASSYSESNQPQHF
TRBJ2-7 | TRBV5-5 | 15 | CASNQRRGSTYEQYF
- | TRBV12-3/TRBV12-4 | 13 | CASSLDRGGEQFF
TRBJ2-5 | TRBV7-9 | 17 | CASSPIGGGVLQETQYF
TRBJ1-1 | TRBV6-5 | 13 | CASSFRGATEAFF
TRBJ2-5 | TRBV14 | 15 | CASSQRGTGQETQYF
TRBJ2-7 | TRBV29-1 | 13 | CSVVLQGLYEQYF
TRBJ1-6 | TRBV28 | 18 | CASSPSDRGAVSGSPLHF
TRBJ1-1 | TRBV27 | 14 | CASSPGQVRTEAFF
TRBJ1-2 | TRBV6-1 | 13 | CASSEADRGDYTF
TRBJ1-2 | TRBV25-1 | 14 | CASSEFDPNYGYTF
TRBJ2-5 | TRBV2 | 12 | CAILPERETQYF
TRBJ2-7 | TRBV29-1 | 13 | CSVELAGRNEQYF
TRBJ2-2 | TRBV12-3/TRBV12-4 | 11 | CASGRLGELFF
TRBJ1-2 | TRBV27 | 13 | CASSLNRGYGDTF
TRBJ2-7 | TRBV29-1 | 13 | CSVHTSFPYEQYF
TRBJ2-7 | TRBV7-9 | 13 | CASSWDRLQEQYF
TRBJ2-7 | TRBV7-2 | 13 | CASSLGRSYEQYF
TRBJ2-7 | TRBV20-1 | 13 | CSAREQAGYEQYF
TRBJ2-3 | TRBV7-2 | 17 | CASSPWTSGSFTDTQYF
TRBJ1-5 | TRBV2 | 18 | CASSEDSVKSWGNQPQHF
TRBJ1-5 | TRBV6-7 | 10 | CASQGGPQHF
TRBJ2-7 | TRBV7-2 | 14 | CASSLEAAFYEQYF
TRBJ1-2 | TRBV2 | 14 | CASSETGVLYGYTF
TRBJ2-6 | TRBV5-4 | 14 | CASIPGAGANVLTF
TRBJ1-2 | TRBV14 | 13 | CASSLRMGHGYTF
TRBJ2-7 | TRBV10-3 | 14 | CARVLTSVSYEQYF
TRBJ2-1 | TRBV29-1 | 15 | CSVADRTHSYNEQFF
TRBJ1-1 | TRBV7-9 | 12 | CASSGGFSEAFF
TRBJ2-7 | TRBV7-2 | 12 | CASSLAAGEQYF
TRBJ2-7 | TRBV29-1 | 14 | CSVELAGELYEQYF
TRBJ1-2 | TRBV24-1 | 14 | CATSDYSGSYGYTF
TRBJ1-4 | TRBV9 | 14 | CASSVGRVEEKLFF
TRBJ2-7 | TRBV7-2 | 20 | CASSLVTLGGVERVGYEQYF
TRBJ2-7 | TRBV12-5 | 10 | CASGGYEQYF
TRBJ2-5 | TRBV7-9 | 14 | CASSQPDRGETQYF
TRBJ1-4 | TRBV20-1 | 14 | CSARDRGGSEKLFF
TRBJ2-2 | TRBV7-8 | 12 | CASSTNPGELFF
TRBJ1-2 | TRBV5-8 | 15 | CASSLRDRGIHGYTF
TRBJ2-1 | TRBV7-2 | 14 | CASSPISGTDEQFF
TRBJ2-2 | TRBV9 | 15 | CASSPEWTTFGELFF
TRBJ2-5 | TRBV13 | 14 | CASSLGQWDGSQYF
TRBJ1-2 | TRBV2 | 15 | CASRESRASRYGYTF
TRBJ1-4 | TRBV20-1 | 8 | CSARDEKW
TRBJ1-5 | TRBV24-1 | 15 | CATSALRVRELPQHF